The source of this T cell receptor beta chain is a study of blood T cells in healthy people across ages (dated by TCRdb to about 2015). Looking at the study overall: In model experiments, template switching captured about one uniquely barcoded TCR beta cDNA molecule for every two T cells. To track age-related changes in TCR beta repertoire diversity, the study relied on deep sequencing normalized with unique cDNA molecular identifiers. The donors were split into four age groups: young (average about 15 years), middle-aged (39), aged (roughly 68) and long-lived (approximately 80). Donors of different ages were randomly distributed across sequencing lanes to avoid experimental bias. Two additional independent replicas of 1 million unique cDNA reads from the same blood draw were analyzed for two donors (one aged 18 to 30 and one aged 80 or older). The investigation overall reported the following: Because donor CMV infection status was unknown, age-related changes in expanded clonotypes were potentially confounded. Conclusive comparison of naive and antigen-experienced compartments was prevented by the profiling of bulk unsorted PBMCs. As age increased, observed TCR beta diversity per million T cells dropped in a roughly linear way, and a significant reduction was already evident by age about 40. Total diversity estimates from one million sequenced T cells were considered lower bounds and underestimates. A strong correlation was found between observed TCR beta diversity and the percentage of naive T cells measured by flow cytometry. Compared with the aged group, more naive CD4+ T cells, fewer expanded clones and increased TCR diversity were shown by the long-lived group, suggesting age selection.

Library preparation was by 5' RACE. Sequencing instrument: Illumina HiSeq 2500. A second PCR of roughly 7 to 11 cycles was run with a J-beta primer mix and a sample-barcoded 5' primer. Each TCR beta cDNA molecule received a unique molecular identifier from a template-switch 5' adaptor carrying 12 random nucleotides. Each sample yielded at least 3 million CDR3-containing paired-end reads. First-strand cDNA was synthesized from all RNA with the Mint cDNA synthesis kit, primed by a TRBC-specific oligonucleotide. Following uracil-DNA glycosylase treatment, all cDNA underwent a first 18-cycle PCR with the universal primers M1SS and BC2_uni_R. The authors' analysis ran thus. For normalization, 1 million high-quality reads were randomly selected from each sample, with every read carrying a distinct molecular identifier. Reads with shared molecular identifiers were discarded instead of being binned into consensus sequences. CDR3 identification, clonotype clustering and error correction used MiTCR with a Q25 quality threshold and the strictest error-elimination algorithm. A nonparametric unseen species model using Euler transformation provided a lower-bound estimate of total TCR beta diversity. The public reads were reanalyzed by TCRdb: fastp trimming at Q25, MiXCR alignment, in-frame beta chains only. One record per CDR3 amino acid sequence lists the most common genes and DNA. TCRdb, not the original authors, processed these V and J calls. The sample includes hundreds of thousands of distinct CDR3 sequences, with about a fifth observed a single time. The ten largest clones capture roughly a fifth of the sample.

The donors were roughly 38 Caucasian individuals from Russia, aged 6 to 90 years, who were systemically healthy. Each donor gave approximately 9.3 milliliters of peripheral blood, collected into EDTA-treated Vacutainer tubes. Ficoll-Paque density-gradient centrifugation was used to isolate PBMCs, with at least 6.5 million per sample. Total RNA, at least 5.5 micrograms per sample, was extracted from PBMCs with Trizol reagent. The percentages of naive CD45RAhigh/CD27high T cells were determined by flow cytometry on a PBMC aliquot from every donor. From its cysteine to its phenylalanine, the CDR3 spans 15 amino acids. Only CDR3 DNA is held: 45 bases, read in frame from base 1. The germline V gene sets CDR1 to SGDLS and CDR2 to YYNGEE. Compared with germline, V lacks 0 bases and J lacks 4 bases; bases without a gene match: 5. Concerning this clonotype itself: Its specific antigen is unknown. It has no much larger one-base neighbor in the sample; base qualities were not kept.

What was sequenced was blood. The V and J genes are TRBV9 and TRBJ2-5, with TRBD2 matching 8 junction bases. The receptor comes from a man aged 65-85 years in good health. The DNA sequence is as follows: TGTGCCAGCAGCGTAGAAGCGGGAGTGGCAGAGACCCAGTACTTC. It translates to CASSVEAGVAETQYF.